The 21 T cell receptor beta chains in this list originate from one sample, sequenced in a study of beta chain features in type 1 diabetes. The isolated RNA, all of it, was reverse transcribed, so expressed TCRB transcripts were what got sequenced. Repertoires were generated with immunoSEQ multiplex PCR, while TCRdb's copy carries only in-frame clones and drops some. The sample lists hundreds of thousands of clones, around 16% occurring once. Input material: naive CD4+ T cells from blood. These receptors were taken from a man aged 18 to 29 in good health.

CDR3 in amino acids: CASSPITLEQYF. CDR3 DNA: TGTGCCAGCAGCCCTATAACCCTCGAGCAGTACTTC. This chain uses TRBV11-2 with TRBJ2-7; D unclear. V was cut by 5 bases and J by 6 bases, with 11 bases left in between. The CDR3 contains 12 residues. In germline, CDR1 is SGHAT, CDR2 FQNNGV. The variable domain in full, completed from reference TRBV11-2 and TRBJ2-7, reads EAGVAQSPRYKIIEKRQSVAFWCNPISGHATLYWYQQILGQGPKLLIQFQNNGVVDDSQLPKDRFSAERLKGVDSTLKIQPAKLEDSAVYLCASSPITLEQYFGPGTRLTVT.

There are a few counts of this clone. The chain recombines TRBV7-9 with TRBJ2-2, with 7 positions matching TRBD1. After removal of 5 bases from V and 5 bases from J, the junction contained 5 bases not matched to a gene. The CDR3 length is 14 residues. Looked up from germline, CDR1 is SEHNR and CDR2 is FQNEAQ (reference sequence). The CDR3 DNA reads TGTGCCAGCAGCGAAAACAGGGGAACCGGGGAGCTGTTTTTT. It translates to CASSENRGTGELFF.

This chain connects TRBV7-2 to TRBJ2-5; a weak D match, TRBD2 (6 bases). This CDR3 has 14 amino acids. Trimming removed 5 bases at V and 5 bases at J, with 15 bases between. Germline V gives CDR1 SGHTA, CDR2 FQGNSA. CDR3 nucleotide sequence: TGTGCCAGCAGCCAAAGGAGGGGTGGGGAGACCCAGTACTTC. Protein sequence: CASSQRRGGETQYF.

The sample holds many counts of this clone. This chain connects TRBV10-3 to TRBJ2-3; no clear D. This CDR3 is built from 12 residues. The V end lost 0 bases, the J end lost 6 bases, and 4 bases lay between the germline ends. Looked up from germline, CDR1 is ENHRY and CDR2 is SYGVKD. CDR3 in DNA: TGTGCCATCAGTGAGTCGAGGGATACGCAGTATTTT. It encodes CAISESRDTQYF.

The table lists this clone with a few counts. This chain links TRBV9 with TRBJ2-1; D not resolved. Germline-derived CDR1 and CDR2 are SGDLS and YYNGEE. Trimming cost V 0 bases and J 4 bases, with 11 bases left between them. This CDR3 has 15 amino acids. CDR3 DNA sequence: TGTGCCAGCAGCGTAGTAGGGCCCGGGTACAATGAGCAGTTCTTC. Its protein is CASSVVGPGYNEQFF. Based on the CDR3 plus reference TRBV9 and TRBJ2-1, the full variable domain is DSGVTQTPKHLITATGQRVTLRCSPRSGDLSVYWYQQSLDQGLQFLIQYYNGEERAKGNILERFSAQQFPDLHSELNLSSLELGDSALYFCASSVVGPGYNEQFFGPGTRLTVL.

This chain joins TRBV7-9 and TRBJ2-7, with 10 bases fitting TRBD1. The V gene end was trimmed by 6 bases and the J gene end by 5 bases; junction bases not matched to a gene: 10. The length of the CDR3 is 15 residues. CDR1 and CDR2 from the germline V gene are SEHNR and FQNEAQ (reference sequence). CDR3 nucleotides: TGTGCCAGCAGGAGTAGACAGGGGGCGGATGACGAGCAGTACTTC. It translates to CASRSRQGADDEQYF.

This clone was seen a handful of times. This chain joins TRBV4-1 and TRBJ1-3, with D unresolved. Germline loops: CDR1 MGHRA, CDR2 YSYEKL. The CDR3 covers 13 residues. The V and J ends lost 0 bases and 11 bases respectively, with 11 bases between them. The CDR3 DNA reads TGCGCCAGCAGCCAAGATCGACGTGGGGCCATATATTTT. It yields the protein CASSQDRRGAIYF.

CDR3 in amino acids: CASSEGSGNYGYTF. CDR3 nucleotide sequence: TGTGCCAGCAGTGAGGGGTCGGGGAACTATGGCTACACCTTC. The gene calls are TRBV6-1 and TRBJ1-2; D gene unclear. Deletions cut 3 bases from V and 2 bases from J, with 10 bases between. This CDR3 spans 14 amino acids. CDR1 MNHNS and CDR2 SASEGT come from the germline V gene.

The V gene is TRBV2, the J gene TRBJ2-4; D may be TRBD1 (5 bases). The germline V and J ends were trimmed by 7 bases and 12 bases, with 22 bases remaining between them. Germline CDR1 and CDR2: SNHLY and FYNNEI. The CDR3 loop spans 14 amino acids. DNA for the CDR3: TGTGCCAGCACTGCAGGACAATCCTCATTGGGTCAGTACTTC. Translating gives CASTAGQSSLGQYF.

The chain links TRBV28 to TRBJ2-5; 9 positions agree with TRBD1. With the DNA end fitting TRBJ2-7 better, the J assignment may be wrong. Germline CDR1 and CDR2: MDHEN and SYDVKM. The CDR3 length is 15 residues. CDR3 nucleotides: TGTGCCAGCAGTTCCATCGGGACAGGGAGTTACGAGCAGTACTTC. Amino acids: CASSSIGTGSYEQYF.

V gene TRBV28 combines with J gene TRBJ1-6; TRBD1 is a possible D gene (6 bases). The CDR3 is 14 residues long. Germline V gene data show CDR1 as MDHEN and CDR2 as SYDVKM. V was trimmed by 11 bases and J by 7 bases, leaving 18 bases between them. The CDR3 here is CALAVRGGNSPLHF. The CDR3 DNA reads TGTGCCCTTGCCGTCAGGGGAGGAAATTCACCCCTCCACTTT.

The chain employs TRBV7-3 and TRBJ2-3; 10 bases line up with TRBD2. Germline loops: CDR1 SGHTA, CDR2 FQGTGA. Germline trimming cut 5 bases from V and 5 bases from J; bases unmatched to any gene: 16. This CDR3 has 18 amino acids. The CDR3 is CASSQTPLAGVSIDTQYF. The CDR3 DNA follows: TGTGCCAGCAGCCAAACCCCTCTAGCGGGAGTATCTATAGATACGCAGTATTTT.

This rearrangement joins TRBV4-3 to TRBJ2-7; unclear D gene. Trimming cost V 1 base and J 3 bases, with 13 bases left between them. This CDR3 spans 15 amino acids. Germline loops: CDR1 LGHNA, CDR2 YSLEER. This CDR3 is CASSQGATRNYEQYF. DNA of the CDR3: TGCGCCAGCAGCCAAGGAGCTACCCGGAACTACGAGCAGTACTTC.

This clone was seen more than once but under ten times. This chain connects TRBV6-6 to TRBJ2-7; the D is unclear. This CDR3 has 12 residues. Trimming removed 0 bases from V and 6 bases from J, with 6 bases in between. Germline assignment: CDR1 MNHNY and CDR2 SVGAGI (reference sequence). CDR3 in amino acids: CASSYSGFEQYF. In nucleotides, the CDR3 is TGTGCCAGCAGTTACTCCGGGTTCGAGCAGTACTTC.

The chain couples TRBV4-1 to TRBJ1-2, with 8 bases matching TRBD1. The V and J ends lost 0 bases and 7 bases, in that order; junction bases with no gene match: 7. This CDR3 comprises 15 residues. Germline loops: CDR1 MGHRA, CDR2 YSYEKL. CDR3 residues: CASSQEARGPGGYTF. Here the CDR3 DNA reads TGCGCCAGCAGCCAAGAGGCCAGGGGGCCGGGTGGCTACACCTTC.

This clone showed up just once. The J gene is TRBJ2-2, the V gene TRBV5-1, with 7 bases that match TRBD2. The CDR3 totals 14 residues. The J segment lost 4 bases and the V segment lost 6 bases, leaving 6 bases of the junction unmatched. Germline V gene lookup returns CDR1 SGHRS and CDR2 YFSETQ. CDR3 sequence (DNA): TGCGCCAGCAAATTAGGACTAGTCACCGGGGAGCTGTTTTTT. It translates to CASKLGLVTGELFF.

The chain uses TRBV28 and TRBJ1-1, with unresolved D. Germline V gene lookup returns CDR1 MDHEN and CDR2 SYDVKM. The CDR3 has 16 residues. V was shortened by 5 bases and J by 0 bases, with 16 bases between the two germline ends. The CDR3 DNA follows: TGTGCCAGCAGTGATGAAGCAGGCTTAATGAACACTGAAGCTTTCTTT. Its translation is CASSDEAGLMNTEAFF.

This clone has more than one count but fewer than ten. The V call is TRBV6-1, the J call TRBJ2-3; D is possibly TRBD2 (6 bases). V lost 3 bases and J 0 bases, leaving 7 bases between the germline ends. The CDR3 sequence is 14 residues long. The germline CDR1 and CDR2 sequences are MNHNS and SASEGT. CDR3 in DNA: TGTGCCAGCAGTGAGCGGGATAGCACAGATACGCAGTATTTT. Protein sequence: CASSERDSTDTQYF.

This clone was detected only a few times. The chain is built from TRBV9 and TRBJ1-2, with 7 bases that match TRBD1. Trimming at V came to 3 bases and at J to 7 bases, leaving 9 bases not matched to a gene. This CDR3 region has 14 residues. The germline V gene has CDR1 SGDLS and CDR2 YYNGEE. The CDR3 reads CASSARPQGGGYTF. The CDR3 region has the DNA TGTGCCAGCAGCGCCCGCCCCCAGGGGGGTGGCTACACCTTC. The full variable domain, with the rest looked up from reference TRBV9 and TRBJ1-2, is DSGVTQTPKHLITATGQRVTLRCSPRSGDLSVYWYQQSLDQGLQFLIQYYNGEERAKGNILERFSAQQFPDLHSELNLSSLELGDSALYFCASSARPQGGGYTFGSGTRLTVV.

This clone turned up a few times. Other DNA variants within this sample encode the same CDR3. The rearrangement links TRBV7-9 to TRBJ2-7; perhaps TRBD2 as D (5 bases). The CDR3 is 15 amino acids. Germline CDR1 reads SEHNR; CDR2 reads FQNEAQ (reference sequence). Trimming removed 1 base from V and 0 bases from J, with 10 bases in between. CDR3 protein: CASSLGGLSSYEQYF. The CDR3 nucleotides are TGTGCCAGCAGCTTAGGTGGACTCAGCTCCTACGAGCAGTACTTC.

V usage is TRBV5-1 and J usage is TRBJ2-5, with D possibly matching TRBD2 (7 bases). V was pared by 4 bases and J by 4 bases, with 14 bases between. Germline V CDR1 and CDR2: SGHRS, YFSETQ. This CDR3 comprises 14 residues. DNA of the CDR3: TGCGCCAGCAGCCCCATAGGGGGGGGAGAGACCCAGTACTTC. It translates to CASSPIGGGETQYF. Complete variable domain (other parts from reference TRBV5-1 and TRBJ2-5): KAGVTQTPRYLIKTRGQQVTLSCSPISGHRSVSWYQQTPGQGLQFLFEYFSETQRNKGNFPGRFSGRQFSNSRSEMNVSTLELGDSALYLCASSPIGGGETQYFGPGTRLLVL.